Many counts were recorded for the clone carrying this TCR beta chain. This record comes from a study of regulatory T cells in long-lasting Graves disease. Study-level background: Under 3 months of antithyroid drugs had been taken by newly diagnosed Graves' patients.

The CDR3 runs to 16 residues. V dropped 5 bases and J dropped 6; count of bases not matched to a gene: 14. CDR1 SEHNR and CDR2 FQNEAQ come from the germline V gene (reference sequence). iRepertoire HTBI primers and Arm-PCR of CDR3 regions built TCR beta libraries. TCRdb re-called the multiplex PCR reads with MiXCR, one entry per CDR3 protein. In the table there are about 460,000 distinct CDR3 sequences, 12% to 15% of which are singletons. As to time point: newly diagnosed GD, antithyroid drugs for less than 3 months. From PBMCs, RNA was extracted and then used to make the TCR library. In addition, the sample was reused for a study of T cells in Graves' hyperthyroidism and ophthalmopathy. That source reports: The study based diagnoses on clinical symptoms, serum thyroxine and TRAb, thyroid ultrasound and orbital computed tomography. A 13 V-J model separated ophthalmopathy from stable hyperthyroidism.

The sequence was obtained from a woman in her forties or fifties with Graves disease. This chain joins TRBV7-9 and TRBJ2-7, with TRBD1 matching over 9 bases. Sequencing was performed on peripheral blood mononuclear cells (PBMCs), taken at new diagnosis, from a patient treated with antithyroid drugs. Here the CDR3 reads CASSPPPGTGRGEQYF. The CDR3 region has the DNA TGTGCCAGCAGCCCGCCGCCCGGGACAGGGCGTGGCGAGCAGTACTTC.